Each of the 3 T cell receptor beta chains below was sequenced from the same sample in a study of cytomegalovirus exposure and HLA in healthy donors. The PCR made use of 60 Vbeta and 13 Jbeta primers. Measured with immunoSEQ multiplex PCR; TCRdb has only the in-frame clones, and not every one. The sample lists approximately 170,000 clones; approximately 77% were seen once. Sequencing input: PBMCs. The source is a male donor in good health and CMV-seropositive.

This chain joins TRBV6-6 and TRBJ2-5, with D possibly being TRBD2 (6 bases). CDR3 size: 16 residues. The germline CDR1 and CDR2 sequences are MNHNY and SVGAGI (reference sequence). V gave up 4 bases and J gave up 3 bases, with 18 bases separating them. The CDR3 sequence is CASSFYLSGLKETQYF. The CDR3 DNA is TGTGCCAGCAGTTTCTACCTTAGCGGACTCAAAGAGACCCAGTACTTC.

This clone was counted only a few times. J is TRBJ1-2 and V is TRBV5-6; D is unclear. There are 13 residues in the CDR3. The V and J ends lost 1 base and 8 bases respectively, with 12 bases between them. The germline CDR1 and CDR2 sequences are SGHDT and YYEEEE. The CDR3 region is CASSLPPQPGYTF. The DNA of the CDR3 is TGTGCCAGCAGCTTGCCTCCACAGCCCGGCTACACCTTC.

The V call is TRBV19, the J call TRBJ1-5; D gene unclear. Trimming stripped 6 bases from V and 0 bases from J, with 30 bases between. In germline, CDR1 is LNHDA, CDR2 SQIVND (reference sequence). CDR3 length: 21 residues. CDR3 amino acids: CASRKRPLLRSEQYSNQPQHF. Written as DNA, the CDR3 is TGTGCCAGTAGGAAAAGGCCCCTATTGAGGTCGGAACAATATAGCAATCAGCCCCAGCATTTT.